One T cell receptor beta chain is described in this entry. The antigen is not known. This record belongs to a study of a mutant IDH1 vaccine in newly diagnosed glioma. Overall study: Vaccinations were initiated 4-6 weeks following radiotherapy alone, or were given together with temozolomide cycles.

V shed 5 bases, J shed 5 bases, and the junction held 5 bases outside the gene matches. This CDR3 is built from 13 residues. From germline, CDR1 is SGHTS and CDR2 YDEGEE. The data were produced by immunoSEQ multiplex PCR, yet TCRdb's version contains in-frame clones alone and is incomplete. The sample gives about 26,000 clones, approximately 79% of which show up once; more than 5.5% is in the top ten. Time point of the sample: week 5, during vaccination. The content of each vaccine dose was 300 ug of mutant IDH1 20-mer peptide, and topical imiquimod accompanied it. The specimen was PBMCs, collected from a glioma patient whose treatment included an IDH1 peptide vaccine. The chain carries TRBV5-8 and TRBJ2-5, with 8 bases that match TRBD2. The receptor's source is a man aged 35 to 55 with glioma. Some clones in this sample may be carry-over from other donors' samples. The CDR3 bases are TGTGCCAGCAGTTACGGGGGGGCGGAGACCCAGTACTTC. Its protein is CASSYGGAETQYF.